The 28 T cell receptor beta chains given below trace back to one sample, sequenced in a study of T cell responses to AZD1222 COVID-19 vaccine. Data came from immunoSEQ multiplex PCR; TCRdb stores just in-frame clones and leaves some out. The table lists 50,000 to 65,000 clones, 80% to 90% of them singletons, with under 3.5% in the top ten. Source: peripheral blood, taken 28 days after the second AZD1222 dose. The receptors were sampled from an adult who received the AZD1222 COVID-19 vaccine.

The chain is built from TRBV21-1 and TRBJ2-5; the D call of TRBD2 is as the table states it, not checked on the DNA. TRBV21-1 represents a pseudogene. CDR3 length equals 19 residues. The CDR3 DNA reads as TGTGCCAGCAGCAAAGTATGGATAAGGGCTAGCGAGACCCAAGAGACCCAGTACTTC. It codes for CASSKVWIRASETQETQYF.

This sequence joins TRBV3-1 (or the pseudogene TRBV3-2) and TRBJ1-2; no reliable D call. The V gene's germline CDR1 is LGHDT and CDR2 YNNKEL (reference sequence). The V gene lost 4 bases and the J gene lost 3 bases, with 6 bases spanning the gap. The CDR3 is made up of 12 amino acids. CDR3 sequence reads: CASSLPHYGYTF. The CDR3, as DNA: TGTGCCAGCAGCCTCCCACACTATGGCTACACCTTC.

The CDR3 nucleotides read TGTGCCAGCAGCCAAAGAGGGGGTCGGCAGCCCCAGCATTTT. It yields the protein CASSQRGGRQPQHF. The chain links TRBV4-2 to TRBJ1-5; D may be TRBD1 (6 bases). The germline gives CDR1 LGHNA, CDR2 YNFKEQ. Trimming took off 2 bases at V and 7 bases at J, with 12 bases between the two ends. The CDR3 is 14 residues long.

A word on this clone: This sample includes further DNA sequences coding for the same CDR3. The chain links TRBV28 to TRBJ2-5; perhaps D is TRBD1 or TRBD2 (5 bases each). The CDR3 has 15 residues. V dropped 2 bases and J dropped 4 bases, with 14 bases sitting between them. Germline CDR1 reads MDHEN; CDR2 reads SYDVKM. CDR3 loop: CASSLVGSGGETQYF. CDR3 nucleotide sequence: TGTGCCAGCAGTTTAGTTGGGAGTGGGGGAGAGACCCAGTACTTC.

V and J are TRBV19 and TRBJ2-1, with 10 nucleotides matching TRBD1. Germline CDR1 is LNHDA and CDR2 is SQIVND (reference sequence). The CDR3 runs to 15 residues. V was clipped by 7 bases and J by 8 bases; unmatched bases: 11. The CDR3 DNA sequence: TGTGCCAGTACGGCGACAGGGGGCGCTTTCCATGAGCAGTTCTTC. Its translation is CASTATGGAFHEQFF.

This chain joins TRBV5-1 and TRBJ2-3; 10 bases are a match to TRBD1. CDR1 and CDR2 (germline): SGHRS, YFSETQ. CDR3 size: 16 residues. V lost 4 bases to trimming and J lost 4 bases; unmatched junction nucleotides: 9. CDR3 coding DNA: TGCGCCAGCAGCCCGACCGGGACAGGGGTGCCAGATACGCAGTATTTT. Translating it yields CASSPTGTGVPDTQYF.

This sequence joins TRBV9 and TRBJ2-1; unclear D gene. Germline CDR1 SGDLS, CDR2 YYNGEE. V was clipped by 4 bases and J by 5 bases, with 13 bases between them. There are 14 residues in the CDR3. CDR3 sequence: CASSPSLVHNEQFF. The CDR3 DNA sequence: TGTGCCAGCAGCCCTTCTTTGGTCCACAATGAGCAGTTCTTC.

The chain recombines TRBV24-1 with TRBJ2-5; D is perhaps TRBD1 (6 bases). CDR1 and CDR2 from the germline V gene are KGHDR and SFDVKD. V gave up 2 bases and J gave up 5 bases, with 17 bases separating them. The CDR3 is 16 residues long. CDR3 DNA: TGTGCCACCAGTGATTCCCTTGCGCCGCAGGGGGAGACCCAGTACTTC. As protein: CATSDSLAPQGETQYF.

The chain couples TRBV5-1 to TRBJ2-2; 7 bases match TRBD1. CDR1 SGHRS and CDR2 YFSETQ come from the germline V gene. The trim removed 6 bases at V and 3 bases at J, leaving 8 bases unmatched. CDR3 size: 15 residues. The CDR3: CASTRQGWDTGELFF. The CDR3 coding sequence is TGCGCCAGCACCCGACAGGGTTGGGACACCGGGGAGCTGTTTTTT.

The count of this clone is one. The rearrangement links TRBV9 to TRBJ2-6; D is unresolved. Germline assignment: CDR1 SGDLS and CDR2 YYNGEE. Between the trimmed V and J ends, which lost 1 base and 0 bases, there was a span of 5 bases. This CDR3 comprises 15 residues. The CDR3 DNA sequence: TGTGCCAGCAGCGTATCGGACTCTGGGGCCAACGTCCTGACTTTC. Its translation: CASSVSDSGANVLTF.

The chain uses TRBV30 and TRBJ2-3, with 7 bases aligning to TRBD2. The CDR3 is made up of 14 amino acids. Germline V CDR1 and CDR2: GTSNPN, SVGIG (reference sequence). V lost 5 bases to trimming and J lost 1 base; unmatched junction nucleotides: 6. The CDR3 here is CAWGEGERTDTQYF. The DNA of the CDR3 is TGTGCCTGGGGGGAGGGCGAGCGCACAGATACGCAGTATTTT.

This chain connects TRBV29-1 to TRBJ1-5, with 8 bases aligning to TRBD1. The CDR3 contains 13 residues. J lost 11 bases, V lost 7 bases, and 13 bases had no gene match. The germline CDR1 and CDR2 sequences are SQVTM and ANQGSEA. The CDR3 region is CSARAGGSPAQHF. CDR3 in DNA: TGCAGCGCTCGGGCAGGGGGCTCCCCGGCCCAGCATTTT. The full variable domain, rest sourced from reference TRBV29-1 and TRBJ1-5, is SAVISQKPSRDICQRGTSLTIQCQVDSQVTMMFWYRQQPGQSLTLIATANQGSEATYESGFVIDKFPISRPNLTFSTLTVSNMSPEDSSIYLCSARAGGSPAQHFGDGTRLSIL.

J is TRBJ2-7 and V is TRBV28; no firm D call. With 6 bases removed from V and 3 bases from J, the gap between germline ends came to 9 bases. The CDR3 has 12 residues. Germline V lookup: CDR1 MDHEN, CDR2 SYDVKM. Written as DNA, the CDR3 is TGTGCCAGCAGCGAGACGGGCTACGAGCAGTACTTC. Translated: CASSETGYEQYF.

The V and J genes are TRBV2 and TRBJ1-2; D unclear. Per germline, CDR1 SNHLY and CDR2 FYNNEI. The CDR3 is made up of 14 amino acids. Trimming left V 3 bases short and J 0 bases short, with 8 bases between. CDR3 sequence reads: CASSEGLANYGYTF. CDR3 coding DNA: TGTGCCAGCAGTGAGGGTTTAGCTAACTATGGCTACACCTTC.

This sequence joins TRBV4-2 and TRBJ1-4; maybe TRBD1 (5 bases). This CDR3 has 17 amino acids. Germline values: CDR1 LGHNA, CDR2 YNFKEQ. Between the trimmed V and J ends, which lost 1 base and 8 bases, there was a span of 20 bases. Written as DNA, the CDR3 is TGTGCCAGCAGCCAAGCGCGGGCCCGGGACTTTGGGGAAAAACTGTTTTTT. Protein sequence: CASSQARARDFGEKLFF.

The V and J genes are TRBV29-1 and TRBJ2-1; possibly TRBD1 or TRBD2 for D (6 bases each). CDR1 is SQVTM and CDR2 is ANQGSEA in the germline V gene. This CDR3 contains 12 residues. V was cut by 6 bases and J by 7 bases, with 13 bases left in between. Written as DNA, the CDR3 is TGCAGCGTAGGGGGACTCGGGAATGAGCAGTTCTTC. Its translation is CSVGGLGNEQFF.

The genes are TRBV9 and TRBJ2-1; maybe TRBD2 (6 bases). Germline loops: CDR1 SGDLS, CDR2 YYNGEE. V shed 4 bases and J shed 4 bases, with 15 bases lying between them. This CDR3 has 15 residues. The DNA of the CDR3 is TGTGCCAGCAGCAAAGGACTACACGAATACAATGAGCAGTTCTTC. This encodes CASSKGLHEYNEQFF.

The chain carries TRBV19 and TRBJ2-1; 7 positions agree with TRBD2. Germline V gene lookup returns CDR1 LNHDA and CDR2 SQIVND (reference sequence). V was pared by 4 bases and J by 6 bases, with 12 bases of the junction left unmatched. The CDR3 runs to 16 residues. The CDR3, as DNA: TGTGCCAGTAGTACCCGACTAGCTATTGGTCCCAATGAGCAGTTCTTC. Translating it yields CASSTRLAIGPNEQFF.

The chain links TRBV15 to TRBJ2-3; D is perhaps TRBD2 (6 bases). Deletions cut 1 base from V and 3 bases from J, with 11 bases between. CDR1 is LNHNV and CDR2 is YYDKDF in the germline V gene (reference sequence). This CDR3 contains 15 residues. The CDR3 protein is CATSRGFGGTDTQYF. The CDR3 bases are TGTGCCACCAGCAGAGGATTCGGGGGAACAGATACGCAGTATTTT. Together with reference TRBV15 and TRBJ2-3, the CDR3 gives the full variable domain: DAMVIQNPRYQVTQFGKPVTLSCSQTLNHNVMYWYQQKSSQAPKLLFHYYDKDFNNEADTPDNFQSRRPNTSFCFLDIRSPGLGDTAMYLCATSRGFGGTDTQYFGPGTRLTVL.

The genes are TRBV18 and TRBJ2-3; D is ambiguous. V was shortened by 3 bases and J by 4 bases, with 14 bases between the two germline ends. From germline, CDR1 is KGHSH and CDR2 LQKENI. CDR3 length: 15 amino acids. The DNA for the CDR3 is TGTGCCAGCTCACCCTACCTCACAGCCCCAGATACGCAGTATTTT. The encoded protein is CASSPYLTAPDTQYF. The variable domain in full, completed from reference TRBV18 and TRBJ2-3, reads NAGVMQNPRHLVRRRGQEARLRCSPMKGHSHVYWYRQLPEEGLKFMVYLQKENIIDESGMPKERFSAEFPKEGPSILRIQQVVRGDSAAYFCASSPYLTAPDTQYFGPGTRLTVL.

The CDR3 nucleotides read TGTGCCAGCCGGGACAGGGCTTCCCCAGATACGCAGTATTTT. Its translation is CASRDRASPDTQYF. The chain couples TRBV2 to TRBJ2-3, with TRBD1 matching over 9 bases. Germline CDR1 SNHLY, CDR2 FYNNEI. The CDR3 loop spans 14 amino acids. V gave up 8 bases and J gave up 4 bases; unmatched junction bases: 7.

The chain links TRBV7-9 to TRBJ1-2; 8 bases fit TRBD1. The CDR3 has 15 amino acids. V trimming: 5 bases; J trimming: 7 bases; junction bases outside the gene matches: 12. The germline V gene encodes CDR1 SEHNR and CDR2 FQNEAQ (reference sequence). The CDR3 sequence: CASSRAADRGGGYTF. The CDR3 region has the DNA TGTGCCAGCAGCCGCGCCGCCGACAGGGGTGGTGGCTACACCTTC.

The rearrangement joins TRBV28 to TRBJ2-7; D is tentatively TRBD1 or TRBD2 (6 bases each). Trimming left V 7 bases short and J 5 bases short, with 21 bases between. The CDR3 has 15 residues. From germline, CDR1 is MDHEN and CDR2 SYDVKM. The CDR3 DNA follows: TGTGCCAGCACCGATGGGGGCAGGGGAGGCGACGAGCAGTACTTC. It specifies CASTDGGRGGDEQYF. Looking up the rest from reference TRBV28 and TRBJ2-7 gives the full variable domain: DVKVTQSSRYLVKRTGEKVFLECVQDMDHENMFWYRQDPGLGLRLIYFSYDVKMKEKGDIPEGYSVSREKKERFSLILESASTNQTSMYLCASTDGGRGGDEQYFGPGTRLTVT.

The rearrangement joins TRBV18 to TRBJ2-1; TRBD2 matches 8 bases. V was clipped by 5 bases and J by 4 bases; unmatched bases: 7. Germline CDR1 is KGHSH and CDR2 is LQKENI. CDR3 size: 15 residues. CDR3 sequence: CASSALAGPYNEQFF. DNA for the CDR3: TGTGCCAGCTCAGCGCTAGCGGGTCCTTACAATGAGCAGTTCTTC.

In nucleotides, the CDR3 is TGTGCCAGCAGCTTAGGGGGCAGAGAGCAGTTCTTC. Protein sequence: CASSLGGREQFF. The rearrangement uses TRBV7-2 and TRBJ2-1; D may be TRBD1 (5 bases). CDR1 is SGHTA, CDR2 FQGNSA, per germline. This CDR3 contains 12 residues. Trimming took off 1 base at V and 10 bases at J, with 8 bases between the two ends.

CDR3 residues: CASRPGTGMNQPQHF. The CDR3 region has the DNA TGTGCCAGCAGACCTGGGACAGGGATGAATCAGCCCCAGCATTTT. This chain links TRBV28 with TRBJ1-5, with TRBD1 identical over 9 bases. CDR1 MDHEN and CDR2 SYDVKM come from the germline V gene. CDR3 length: 15 residues. The ends lost 6 bases at V and 4 bases at J; junction bases unmatched: 7.

This clone was seen only once. The chain uses TRBV7-3 and TRBJ2-5, with D possibly being TRBD1 (6 bases). Germline V CDR1 and CDR2: SGHTA, FQGTGA. This CDR3 is 14 amino acids long. Trimming took 2 bases from V and 1 from J, leaving 8 bases between them. The CDR3 sequence: CASSLGGSQETQYF. The CDR3 bases are TGTGCCAGCAGCTTAGGGGGCAGCCAAGAGACCCAGTACTTC.

This sequence joins TRBV27 and TRBJ2-1, with 7 nucleotides matching TRBD1. This CDR3 contains 15 residues. J was trimmed by 0 bases and V by 6 bases; bases with no gene match: 5. The germline V gene encodes CDR1 MNHEY and CDR2 SMNVEV (reference sequence). CDR3 amino acids: CASRKGDSSYNEQFF. As DNA, the CDR3 is TGTGCCAGCAGAAAGGGGGACAGCTCCTACAATGAGCAGTTCTTC.